This T cell receptor (beta chain) comes out of a study of regulatory T cells in long-lasting Graves disease. V gave up 2 bases and J gave up 0 bases, with 14 bases separating them. CDR3 length: 16 residues. CDR1 and CDR2 from the germline V gene are SGHRS and YFSETQ. Time point noted: persistent/refractory GD, antithyroid drugs over 5 years with positive TRAb. Generation of the TCR library employed RNA extracted from PBMCs. Doctors identified Graves' disease using the American Thyroid Association guidelines. CDR3 regions were amplified by Arm-PCR using iRepertoire HTBI primers to build TCR beta libraries. TCRdb re-analysed the multiplex PCR reads in MiXCR, keeping a single row per CDR3 protein. The profile shows about 430,000 distinct CDR3 sequences, around 20% of them singletons.

The source material was peripheral blood mononuclear cells (PBMCs), sampled when the disease was refractory, from a patient treated with antithyroid drugs. The receptor's source is a female donor with Graves disease. The chain couples TRBV5-1 to TRBJ2-5; D uncertain. Here the CDR3 reads CASSFARSSYQETQYF. In DNA form, the CDR3 reads TGCGCCAGCAGCTTTGCCAGGTCATCGTACCAAGAGACCCAGTACTTC.